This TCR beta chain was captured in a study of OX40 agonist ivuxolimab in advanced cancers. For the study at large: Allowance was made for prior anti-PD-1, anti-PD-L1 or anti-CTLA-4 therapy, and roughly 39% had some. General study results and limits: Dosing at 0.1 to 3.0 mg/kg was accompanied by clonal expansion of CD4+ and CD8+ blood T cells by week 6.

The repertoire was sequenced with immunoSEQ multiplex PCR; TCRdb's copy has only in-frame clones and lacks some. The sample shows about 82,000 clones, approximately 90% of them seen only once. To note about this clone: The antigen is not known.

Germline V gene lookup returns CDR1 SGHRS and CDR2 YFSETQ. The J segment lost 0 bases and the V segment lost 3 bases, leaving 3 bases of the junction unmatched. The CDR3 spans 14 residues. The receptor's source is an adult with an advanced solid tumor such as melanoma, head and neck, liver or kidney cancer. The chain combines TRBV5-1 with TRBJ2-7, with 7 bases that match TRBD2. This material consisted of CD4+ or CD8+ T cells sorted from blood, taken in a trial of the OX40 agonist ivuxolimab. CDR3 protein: CASSYSGDSYEQYF. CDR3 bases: TGCGCCAGCAGCTACAGCGGGGACTCCTACGAGCAGTACTTC. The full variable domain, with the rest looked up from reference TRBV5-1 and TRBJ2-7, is KAGVTQTPRYLIKTRGQQVTLSCSPISGHRSVSWYQQTPGQGLQFLFEYFSETQRNKGNFPGRFSGRQFSNSRSEMNVSTLELGDSALYLCASSYSGDSYEQYFGPGTRLTVT.